Included here is one TCR beta chain sequence, with context. V gave up 7 bases and J gave up 2 bases; unmatched junction bases: 2. Per the germline V gene, CDR1 is MNHNS and CDR2 is SASEGT. The CDR3 is 13 amino acids. These data come from a study of T cell changes during pregnancy in multiple sclerosis. Assay used: immunoSEQ multiplex PCR; TCRdb lists only in-frame clones, some missing. The sample holds some 120,000 clones, roughly 92% seen once. The TCR comes from a female donor with multiple sclerosis, enrolled in a pregnancy study. The chain carries TRBV6-1 and TRBJ2-3, with 8 positions matching TRBD2. This material consisted of peripheral blood, taken in the third trimester of pregnancy. Here the CDR3 DNA reads TGTGCCAGCACGGGGGGGGTCACAGATACGCAGTATTTT. Its protein product is CASTGGVTDTQYF.